These 3 T cell receptor beta chains came from one sample sequenced in a study of CD8 T cells in ankylosing spondylitis. From the 5' RACE reads, TCRdb called clonotypes with MiXCR, one entry per CDR3 protein. The sample has 300,000 to 350,000 distinct CDR3 sequences; around a tenth are singletons. The sequenced sample consisted of blood, either unsorted or a sorted T cell fraction (not recorded which). The receptors were gathered from a female donor with ankylosing spondylitis or in good health (not recorded which).

This clonotype came up many times. The CDR3 DNA is TGTGCCATCAGTGAGGGAAGGGAGCCGAACACTGAAGCTTTCTTT. Its protein product is CAISEGREPNTEAFF. The chain recombines TRBV10-3 with TRBJ1-1, with unresolved D. Germline-derived CDR1 and CDR2 are ENHRY and SYGVKD. The CDR3 is made up of 15 amino acids. V dropped 2 bases and J dropped 1 base, with 11 bases sitting between them.

This clonotype was observed at least ten times. This chain joins TRBV9 and TRBJ2-3; no definite D call. The CDR3 is 13 residues long. CDR1 is SGDLS, CDR2 YYNGEE, per germline. The germline V and J ends were trimmed by 0 bases and 6 bases, with 8 bases remaining between them. Here the CDR3 DNA reads TGTGCCAGCAGCGTAGTAATGGGGGATACGCAGTATTTT. It yields the protein CASSVVMGDTQYF.

The chain links TRBV7-9 to TRBJ2-2, with 10 bases aligning to TRBD1. With 9 bases clipped from V and 4 bases from J, the junction kept 2 bases outside the gene matches. Germline V gene sequence: CDR1 SEHNR, CDR2 FQNEAQ (reference sequence). The CDR3 is 13 residues long. The chain's CDR3 is CARGQGSTGELFF. CDR3 in DNA: TGTGCCAGGGGACAGGGGAGCACCGGGGAGCTGTTTTTT.